This is a list of T cell receptor beta chains from one sample in a study of T cells in Graves' hyperthyroidism and ophthalmopathy. From the multiplex PCR reads, TCRdb called clonotypes with MiXCR, one entry per CDR3 protein. The sample records around 440,000 distinct CDR3 sequences, more than 15% being singletons. The sample taken for sequencing was blood. The receptors shown here come from a woman aged 18 to 35 with Graves' hyperthyroidism. CDR3s include the opening cysteine and the closing phenylalanine or tryptophan. D genes are given only for firm matches. Clone size, where shown, is once, few, many, or a class for clones that have expanded.

CDR3 DNA | CDR3 protein | J gene | D gene | clone size | V gene
TGTGCCAGCAGCCAGGGACTAGCCAAAAACATTCAGTACTTC | CASSQGLAKNIQYF | TRBJ2-4 | - | many | TRBV3-1
TGTGCCAGCAGTGAAGGGGACTGGACTTACAATGAGCAGTTCTTC | CASSEGDWTYNEQFF | TRBJ2-1 | - | - | TRBV6-1
TGTGCCAGCAGCTTCATAGCGGGGGGGCCGGGGACCCAGTACTTC | CASSFIAGGPGTQYF | TRBJ2-5 | TRBD2 | many | TRBV11-2
TGTGCCAGCAGCTCGAGACAGGGTGGGCAAGAGACCCAGTACTTC | CASSSRQGGQETQYF | TRBJ2-5 | TRBD1 | many | TRBV6-1
TGTGCCAGCAGTGAAGGGAGGGGCAGGATTGAGCAGTTCTTC | CASSEGRGRIEQFF | TRBJ2-1 | TRBD2 | many | TRBV28
TGCAGTGCTAGAAGAGCGGGGGGAGGGGATACGCAGTATTTT | CSARRAGGGDTQYF | TRBJ2-3 | TRBD2 | - | TRBV20-1
TGTGCCAGCAGCTTAGATAGTCCGGGACAGGGGAAAGAGACCCAGTACTTC | CASSLDSPGQGKETQYF | TRBJ2-5 | TRBD1 | few | TRBV7-6
TGTGCCAGCAGTTACGACGGTAGCCTCGCCCGGGAGCTGTTTTTT | CASSYDGSLARELFF | TRBJ2-2 | - | few | TRBV6-5
TGTGCCAGCAGTTACGGCACCTTTAACACTGAAGCTTTCTTT | CASSYGTFNTEAFF | TRBJ1-1 | - | many | TRBV6-1
TGTGCCAGCAGCTTGGGCGGGACAGGGAGCGACGAGCAGTACTTC | CASSLGGTGSDEQYF | TRBJ2-7 | TRBD1 | many | TRBV5-6
TGTGCCAGCAGGGATCAGGGGTCTCTTAATACTGAAGCTTTCTTT | CASRDQGSLNTEAFF | TRBJ1-1 | - | many | TRBV7-9
TGTGCCAGCAGCTCCACTGGGTACGAGCAGTACTTC | CASSSTGYEQYF | TRBJ2-7 | - | many | TRBV5-6
TGTGCCAGCAGCGTATATACCAGCACAGATACGCAGTATTTT | CASSVYTSTDTQYF | TRBJ2-3 | - | - | TRBV9
TGTGCCAGCAGGTACGGGACAAAGGCTGAAGCTTTCTTT | CASRYGTKAEAFF | TRBJ1-1 | - | - | TRBV7-9
TGTGCCAGCAGCCTCCCCCAGGGCTTTGGGGCCAACGTCCTGACTTTC | CASSLPQGFGANVLTF | TRBJ2-6 | - | - | TRBV6-2/TRBV6-3
TGTGCCAGCAGCCCTAGAGGGCGCGGGGGGCTCGAGGGGGAGCAGTTCTTC | CASSPRGRGGLEGEQFF | TRBJ2-1 | TRBD2 | many | TRBV12-3/TRBV12-4
TGCGCCAGCAGCGGGACGGTGAGGACTGAAGCTTTCTTT | CASSGTVRTEAFF | TRBJ1-1 | - | many | TRBV4-3
TGTGCCAGTAGTACCCGGACTAGCGGGAGGGATACGCAGTATTTT | CASSTRTSGRDTQYF | TRBJ2-3 | TRBD2 | - | TRBV19
TGCAGTGCTAGAGGTTGGCAGGGGGAGTTATATAATTCACCCCTCCACTTT | CSARGWQGELYNSPLHF | TRBJ1-6 | TRBD1 | many | TRBV20-1
TGTGCCACCAGTGACCCAATAGGAGGGGGCGAAGAAGAGACCCAGTACTTC | CATSDPIGGGEEETQYF | TRBJ2-5 | - | - | TRBV24-1
TGCGCCAGCAGCACCTCACAGGGAGCGAATTCACCCCTCCACTTT | CASSTSQGANSPLHF | TRBJ1-6 | - | few | TRBV5-1
TGTGCCAGCAGCCAAGAATTACATCCGGTCGCTGAAGCTTTCTTT | CASSQELHPVAEAFF | TRBJ1-1 | - | many | TRBV3-1
TGTGCCAGCAGCCAAGACCAACTAGGTTGGAGTTTCACTGAAGCTTTCTTT | CASSQDQLGWSFTEAFF | TRBJ1-1 | - | many | TRBV3-1
TGTGCCATCAGTGAAGGGGGGGGACTAGCGGGCTACGAGCAGTACTTC | CAISEGGGLAGYEQYF | TRBJ2-7 | TRBD2 | many | TRBV10-3
TGCGCCAGCAGCTTGGCCGCGTGGTCCTACGAGCAGTACTTC | CASSLAAWSYEQYF | TRBJ2-7 | - | - | TRBV5-1
TGCAGCGTTGGACGGGTCATGAGCTCCTACGAGCAGTACTTC | CSVGRVMSSYEQYF | TRBJ2-7 | - | - | TRBV29-1
TGTGCCAGCAGCTTAAGAACTAGCGGGGCTAATGAGCAGTTCTTC | CASSLRTSGANEQFF | TRBJ2-1 | TRBD2 | many | TRBV13
TGTGCCAGCAACGATCGGGAGGCCCCTTACGAGCAGTACTTC | CASNDREAPYEQYF | TRBJ2-7 | TRBD2 | - | TRBV28
TGTGCCAGCAGGGCTTTTAGCGGGAGTCCCTACAATGAGCAGTTCTTC | CASRAFSGSPYNEQFF | TRBJ2-1 | TRBD2 | many | TRBV2
TGCAGTGCTAGAGAATCAGGGGGGCGAGAGACCCAGTACTTC | CSARESGGRETQYF | TRBJ2-5 | - | many | TRBV20-1
TGTGCCAGCAACCGGGACACAGCTACGAACACCGGGGAGCTGTTTTTT | CASNRDTATNTGELFF | TRBJ2-2 | - | - | TRBV19
TGTGCCAGCAGTTCGGTGCGGGGGGGGTATACGCAGTATTTT | CASSSVRGGYTQYF | TRBJ2-3 | TRBD2 | few | TRBV6-1
TGCAGTGCTAGACCCGTCTCTCAGTCACCCCTCCACTTT | CSARPVSQSPLHF | TRBJ1-6 | - | few | TRBV20-1
TGTGCCAGTAGTAAAGCCTCTACAGGGGGCGAAAAGACCAAAAACATTCAGTACTTC | CASSKASTGGEKTKNIQYF | TRBJ2-4 | TRBD1 | few | TRBV19
TGTGCCAGCAGTTCCCTGAGCGGGGGGGCGAGCTCCTACAATGAGCAGTTCTTC | CASSSLSGGASSYNEQFF | TRBJ2-1 | TRBD2 | few | TRBV12-3/TRBV12-4
TGTGCCAGCAGTGCCACAGGCTACGAGCAGTACTTC | CASSATGYEQYF | TRBJ2-7 | - | many | TRBV12-3/TRBV12-4
TGTGCCAGCAGCTTCGGGACGAATGAGCAGTTCTTC | CASSFGTNEQFF | TRBJ2-1 | - | many | TRBV11-2
TGCGCCAGCAGCCCGCGGACAGGGACGACCTACGAGCAGTACTTC | CASSPRTGTTYEQYF | TRBJ2-7 | TRBD1 | many | TRBV5-1
TGTGCCAGCAGTTTAGCGACTAGCGGGAGAGGGGAGCTGTTTTTT | CASSLATSGRGELFF | TRBJ2-2 | TRBD2 | many | TRBV28
TGTGCCATCAGTCAGGACGGCCAGAACACCGGGGAGCTGTTTTTT | CAISQDGQNTGELFF | TRBJ2-2 | - | many | TRBV10-3
TGCAGCGCCGGACGGGCCGGCTATACGCAGTATTTT | CSAGRAGYTQYF | TRBJ2-3 | - | many | TRBV29-1
TGCGCCAGCAGCCAAGGGACGGGGGATACGCAGTATTTT | CASSQGTGDTQYF | TRBJ2-3 | - | - | TRBV4-1
TGTGCCAGCATGTCCGGGACACCGAATTCACCCCTCCACTTT | CASMSGTPNSPLHF | TRBJ1-6 | - | - | TRBV6-1
TGTGCCACCAGTGAGCCTAGGGACAGGCGGGAGACCCAGTACTTC | CATSEPRDRRETQYF | TRBJ2-5 | TRBD1 | few | TRBV24-1
TGCGCCAGCAAGCCCCGACAGGGGCTCTACAATGAGCAGTTCTTC | CASKPRQGLYNEQFF | TRBJ2-1 | TRBD1 | - | TRBV5-1
TGCGCCAGCAGCCACGGCCCGGGACAGGGGGTTGCCGGGGAGCTGTTTTTT | CASSHGPGQGVAGELFF | TRBJ2-2 | TRBD1 | - | TRBV4-1
TGTGCCAGCGAGGGGACAGGGGGTGGAACTGAAGCTTTCTTT | CASEGTGGGTEAFF | TRBJ1-1 | TRBD1 | many | TRBV2
TGTGCCAGCAGTACCTTGCGGGAGCAAGCTTTCTTT | CASSTLREQAFF | TRBJ1-1 | - | many | TRBV2
TGTGCCAGCAGTAAAGCAGGGTGGAGAAGGCAAGAGACCCAGTACTTC | CASSKAGWRRQETQYF | TRBJ2-5 | - | many | TRBV27
TGTGCCAGCAGTGACGGGGGGCGGCCATACGAGCAGTACTTC | CASSDGGRPYEQYF | TRBJ2-7 | - | many | TRBV6-1
TGCGCCAGCAGCTGGTCTAACTATGGCTACACCTTC | CASSWSNYGYTF | TRBJ1-2 | - | - | TRBV5-1
TGTGCCAGCAGTCCTTCTAGGAGACCCTACAATGAGCAGTTCTTC | CASSPSRRPYNEQFF | TRBJ2-1 | - | few | TRBV4-2
TGTGCCAGCAGCTCCGGACTAGCGGGGGAGACCCAGTACTTC | CASSSGLAGETQYF | TRBJ2-5 | TRBD2 | - | TRBV7-3